This T cell receptor (beta chain) was recovered during a study of CD8 T cells in Susac syndrome. Unmatched junction bases numbered 6, after V lost 4 bases and J lost 6 bases. The CDR3 is 16 amino acids. cDNA came from approximately 0.5 to 1 ug RNA primed by random hexamers. Amplification of TCR beta CDR3 by immunoSEQ multiplex PCR spanned 54 Vbeta and 13 Jbeta. TCRdb ran MiXCR on the immunoSEQ multiplex PCR reads and lists one entry per CDR3 protein. The table records roughly 100,000 distinct CDR3 sequences, around 96% of them present only once. The sample comprised CD8+ T cells from PBMCs. The chain uses TRBV12-3 or TRBV12-4 and TRBJ2-1; 13 nucleotides line up with TRBD2. The receptor comes from a human donor with Susac syndrome. CDR3 bases: TGTGCCAGCAGTTCGCCGGGACTAGCGGGGCTCAATGAGCAGTTCTTC. Its translation is CASSSPGLAGLNEQFF.